This T cell receptor (beta chain) was profiled in a study of radiation and T cells in renal cell carcinoma. The length of the CDR3 is 15 residues. CDR1 is SGHRS and CDR2 is YFSETQ in the germline V gene. J was trimmed by 2 bases and V by 4 bases; bases with no gene match: 9. Profiled with immunoSEQ multiplex PCR; TCRdb holds only in-frame clones, not every one. The table shows around 180,000 clones, with 88% occurring only once. Findings and caveats of the study: Top tumor clonotypes rose in blood 2 weeks post-radiation, then contracted.

A remark on this clone: As yet, its antigen is unknown.

Time point of the sample: blood 4 weeks post-SBRT, at nephrectomy. As to treatment: 15 Gy SBRT to primary tumor, nephrectomy 4 weeks later. After SBRT, blood was collected at 2 and 4 weeks, plus baseline. The receptor was derived from a woman aged 50 to 60 with renal cell carcinoma. This specimen was blood, taken from a patient whose treatment included radiotherapy and nephrectomy. The chain carries TRBV5-1 and TRBJ2-7, with 7 bases matching TRBD1. The CDR3 coding sequence is TGCGCCAGCAGCCTGACGGACAGGTTGACCTACGAGCAGTACTTC. Protein: CASSLTDRLTYEQYF.